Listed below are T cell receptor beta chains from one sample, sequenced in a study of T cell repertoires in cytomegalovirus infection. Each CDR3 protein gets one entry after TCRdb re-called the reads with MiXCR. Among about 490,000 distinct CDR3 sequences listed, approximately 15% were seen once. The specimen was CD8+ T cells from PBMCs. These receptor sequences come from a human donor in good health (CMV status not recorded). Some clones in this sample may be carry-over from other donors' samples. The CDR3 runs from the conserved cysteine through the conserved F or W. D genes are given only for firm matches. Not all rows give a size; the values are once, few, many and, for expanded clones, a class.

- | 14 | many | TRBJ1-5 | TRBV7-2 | TGTGCCAGCAGCTTAGAAGAGGTCAATCAGCCCCAGCATTTT | CASSLEEVNQPQHF
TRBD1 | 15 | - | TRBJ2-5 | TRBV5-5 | TGTGCCAGCAGCTTGGGGGACAGGATTTTAGAGACCCAGTACTTC | CASSLGDRILETQYF
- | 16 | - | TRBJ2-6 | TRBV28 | TGTGCCAGCAGTTCGGACAGTCTCTCTGGGGCCAACGTCCTGACTTTC | CASSSDSLSGANVLTF
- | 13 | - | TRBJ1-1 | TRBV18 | TGTGCCAGCTCAAAGGACAGCTACACTGAAGCTTTCTTT | CASSKDSYTEAFF
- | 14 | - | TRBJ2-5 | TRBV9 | TGTGCCAGCAGCGTAGGTGGGGGAAAAGAGACCCAGTACTTC | CASSVGGGKETQYF
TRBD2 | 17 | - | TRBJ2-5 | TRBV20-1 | TGCAGTGCTAGAGATGGGACTAGCGGGAGAACGGGAGAGACCCAGTACTTC | CSARDGTSGRTGETQYF
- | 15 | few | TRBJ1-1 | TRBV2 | TGTGCCAGCAGTTTTATAGGGGGAAAGAACACTGAAGCTTTCTTT | CASSFIGGKNTEAFF
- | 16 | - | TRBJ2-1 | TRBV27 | TGTGCCAGCAGTTTCGAGGGTAGCGGTATTTACAATGAGCAGTTCTTC | CASSFEGSGIYNEQFF
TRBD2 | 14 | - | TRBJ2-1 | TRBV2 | TGTGCCATTTCGACTAGCGGTCCGGACAATGAGCAGTTCTTC | CAISTSGPDNEQFF
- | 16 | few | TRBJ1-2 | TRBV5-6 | TGTGCCAGCAGCGTAAGGACGGACCCCCCTGGGTATGGCTACACCTTC | CASSVRTDPPGYGYTF
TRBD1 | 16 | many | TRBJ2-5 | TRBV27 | TGTGCCAGCAGTTTATCTCTGGGACAGGGAGGAGAGACCCAGTACTTC | CASSLSLGQGGETQYF
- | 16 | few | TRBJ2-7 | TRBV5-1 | TGCGCCAGCAGCTTGAGGGATAGCTTCCTTTCCTACGAGCAGTACTTC | CASSLRDSFLSYEQYF
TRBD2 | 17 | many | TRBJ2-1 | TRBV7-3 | TGTGCCAGCAGCTCTCCTAGCGGCCCGAGCTCCTACAATGAGCAGTTCTTC | CASSSPSGPSSYNEQFF
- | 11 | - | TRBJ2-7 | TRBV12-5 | TGTGCTAGTGGTTCTTCCTACGAGCAGCACTTC | CASGSSYEQHF
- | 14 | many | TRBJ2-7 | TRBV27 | TGTGCCAGCAGTTTTGAGGGACCATCCTACGAGCAGTACTTC | CASSFEGPSYEQYF
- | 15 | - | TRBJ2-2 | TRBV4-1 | TGCGCCAGCAGCCAAGAGTTCGCCTGGACCGGGGAGCTGTTTTTT | CASSQEFAWTGELFF
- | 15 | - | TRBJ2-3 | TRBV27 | TGTGCCAGCAGTTTATTTCGACCCAGCGGAGATACGCAGTATTTT | CASSLFRPSGDTQYF
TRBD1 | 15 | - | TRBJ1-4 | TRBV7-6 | TGTGCCAGCAGCTCGTTACAGGGGGCAGGGGAAAAACTGTTTTTT | CASSSLQGAGEKLFF
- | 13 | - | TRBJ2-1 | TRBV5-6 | TGTGCCAGCAGCTTGGGGGAGGCCAATGAGCAGTTCTTC | CASSLGEANEQFF
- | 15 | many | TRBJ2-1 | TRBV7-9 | TGTGCCAGCAGCTCCGGACTGGTCTCCTACAATGAGCAGTTCTTC | CASSSGLVSYNEQFF
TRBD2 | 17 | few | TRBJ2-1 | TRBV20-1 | TGCAGTGCTAGAGATTGGGTAGCGGGGGGCACCTACAATGAGCAGTTCTTC | CSARDWVAGGTYNEQFF
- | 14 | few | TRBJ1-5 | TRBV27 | TGTGCCAGCAGTTTTGTGGGGGGCGGAGAGCCCCAGCATTTT | CASSFVGGGEPQHF
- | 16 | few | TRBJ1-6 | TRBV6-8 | TGTGCCAGCAGTTTTGGACAGCCATCCTATAATTCACCCCTCCACTTT | CASSFGQPSYNSPLHF
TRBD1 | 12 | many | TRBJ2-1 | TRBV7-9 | TGTGCCAGCAGCCCCCCTGGACAGGGCAAGTTCTTC | CASSPPGQGKFF
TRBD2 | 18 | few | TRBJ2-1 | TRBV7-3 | TGTGCCAGCAGCTTTCGGGGAGCGGGAGGGCCTCCCTACAATGAGCAGTTCTTC | CASSFRGAGGPPYNEQFF
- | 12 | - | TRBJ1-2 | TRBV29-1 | TGCAGCGTTGAAGACAGGATGTATGGCTACACCTTC | CSVEDRMYGYTF
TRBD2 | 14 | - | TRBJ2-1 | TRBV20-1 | TGCAGTGCTGGGGGACTAGCGGGAGGAAATGAGCAGTTCTTC | CSAGGLAGGNEQFF
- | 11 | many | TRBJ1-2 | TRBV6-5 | TGTGCCAGCAGTTCCCCTGGTGGCTACACCTTC | CASSSPGGYTF
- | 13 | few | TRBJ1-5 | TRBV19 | TGTGCCAGTACAGATTATAGCAATCAGCCCCAGCATTTT | CASTDYSNQPQHF
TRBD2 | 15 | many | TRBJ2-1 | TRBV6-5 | TGTGCCAGCAGACTAGCGGGGAGCTCCTACAATGAGCAGTTCTTC | CASRLAGSSYNEQFF
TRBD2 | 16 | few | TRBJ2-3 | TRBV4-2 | TGTGCCAGCAGCCAAGCACGGCGGGAGACTGCAGATACGCAGTATTTT | CASSQARRETADTQYF
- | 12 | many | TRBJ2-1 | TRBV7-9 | TGTGCCACCCTGACAGAATACAATGAGCAGTTCTTC | CATLTEYNEQFF